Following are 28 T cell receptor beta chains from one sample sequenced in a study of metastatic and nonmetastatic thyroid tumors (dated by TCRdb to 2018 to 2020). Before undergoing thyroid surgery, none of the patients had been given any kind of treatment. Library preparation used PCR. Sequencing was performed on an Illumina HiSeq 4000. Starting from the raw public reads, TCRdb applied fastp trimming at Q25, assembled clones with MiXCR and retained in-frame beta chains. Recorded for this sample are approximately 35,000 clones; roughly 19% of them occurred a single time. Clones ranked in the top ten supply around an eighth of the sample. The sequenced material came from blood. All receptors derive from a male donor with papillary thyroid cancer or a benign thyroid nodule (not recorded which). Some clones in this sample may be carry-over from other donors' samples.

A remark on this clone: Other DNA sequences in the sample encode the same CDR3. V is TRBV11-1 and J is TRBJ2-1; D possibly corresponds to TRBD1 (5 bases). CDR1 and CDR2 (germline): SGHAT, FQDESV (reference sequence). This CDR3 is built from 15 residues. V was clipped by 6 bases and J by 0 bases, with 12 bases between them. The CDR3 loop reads CASSPRGSSYNEQFF. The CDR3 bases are TGTGCCAGCAGTCCAAGGGGTAGCTCCTACAATGAGCAGTTCTTC.

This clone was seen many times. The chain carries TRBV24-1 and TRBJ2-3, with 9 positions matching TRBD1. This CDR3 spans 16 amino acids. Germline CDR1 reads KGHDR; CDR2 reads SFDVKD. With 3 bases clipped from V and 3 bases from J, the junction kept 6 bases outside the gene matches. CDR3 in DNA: TGTGCCACCAGTGATGAACCGGGACAGGGTACAGATACGCAGTATTTT. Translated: CATSDEPGQGTDTQYF.

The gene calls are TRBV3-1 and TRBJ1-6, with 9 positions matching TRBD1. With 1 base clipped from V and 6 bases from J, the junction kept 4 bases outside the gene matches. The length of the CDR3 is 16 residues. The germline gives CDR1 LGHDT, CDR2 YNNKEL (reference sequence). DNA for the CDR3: TGTGCCAGCAGCCAAGGGGGGACAGGGAGTAATTCACCCCTCCACTTT. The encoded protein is CASSQGGTGSNSPLHF.

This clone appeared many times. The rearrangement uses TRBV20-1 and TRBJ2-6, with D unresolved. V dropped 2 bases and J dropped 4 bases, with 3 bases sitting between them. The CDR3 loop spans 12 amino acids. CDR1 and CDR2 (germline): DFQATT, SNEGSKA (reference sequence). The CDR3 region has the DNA TGCAGTGCTAGACCAGGGGCCAACGTCCTGACTTTC. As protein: CSARPGANVLTF.

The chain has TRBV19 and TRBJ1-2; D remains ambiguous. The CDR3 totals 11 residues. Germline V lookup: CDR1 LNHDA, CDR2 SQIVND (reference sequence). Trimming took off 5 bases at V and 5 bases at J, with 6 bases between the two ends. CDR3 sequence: CASSRGYGYTF. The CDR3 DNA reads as TGTGCCAGTAGTCGAGGTTATGGCTACACCTTC.

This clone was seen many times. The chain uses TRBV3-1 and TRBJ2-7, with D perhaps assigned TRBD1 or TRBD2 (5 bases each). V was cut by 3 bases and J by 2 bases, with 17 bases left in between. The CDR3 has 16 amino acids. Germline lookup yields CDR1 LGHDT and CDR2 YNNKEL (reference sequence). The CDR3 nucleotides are TGTGCCAGCAGCCAGGGGGAAGAGGGGTTAACCTACGAGCAGTACTTC. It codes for CASSQGEEGLTYEQYF.

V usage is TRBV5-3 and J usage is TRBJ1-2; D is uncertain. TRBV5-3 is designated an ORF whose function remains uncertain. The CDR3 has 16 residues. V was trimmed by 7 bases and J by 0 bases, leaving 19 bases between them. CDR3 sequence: CAREGRRFGANYGYTF. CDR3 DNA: TGTGCCAGAGAAGGGCGGAGATTCGGAGCTAACTATGGCTACACCTTC.

As DNA, the CDR3 is TGTGCCTGGAGTCCAGGTTCTAACTATGGCTACACCTTC. The encoded protein is CAWSPGSNYGYTF. The chain employs TRBV30 and TRBJ1-2; D gene uncertain. Trimming stripped 2 bases from V and 0 bases from J, with 7 bases between. The CDR3 is 13 residues long. The germline CDR1 and CDR2 sequences are GTSNPN and SVGIG (reference sequence). Together with reference TRBV30 and TRBJ1-2, the CDR3 gives the full variable domain: SQTIHQWPATLVQPVGSPLSLECTVEGTSNPNLYWYRQAAGRGLQLLFYSVGIGQISSEVPQNLSASRPQDRQFILSSKKLLLSDSGFYLCAWSPGSNYGYTFGSGTRLTVV.

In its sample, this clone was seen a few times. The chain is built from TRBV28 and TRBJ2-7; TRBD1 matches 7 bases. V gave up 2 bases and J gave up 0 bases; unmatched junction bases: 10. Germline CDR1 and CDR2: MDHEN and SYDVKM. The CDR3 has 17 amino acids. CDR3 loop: CASSLLPKTGSSYEQYF. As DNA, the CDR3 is TGTGCCAGCAGTTTACTCCCCAAGACAGGGAGCTCCTACGAGCAGTACTTC.

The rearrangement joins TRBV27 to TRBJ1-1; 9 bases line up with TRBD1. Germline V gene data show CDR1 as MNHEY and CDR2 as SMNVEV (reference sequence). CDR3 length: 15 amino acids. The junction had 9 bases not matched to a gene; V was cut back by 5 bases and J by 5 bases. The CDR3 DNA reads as TGTGCCAGCAGTAGACAGGGGGAGTCTAGGACTGAAGCTTTCTTT. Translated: CASSRQGESRTEAFF.

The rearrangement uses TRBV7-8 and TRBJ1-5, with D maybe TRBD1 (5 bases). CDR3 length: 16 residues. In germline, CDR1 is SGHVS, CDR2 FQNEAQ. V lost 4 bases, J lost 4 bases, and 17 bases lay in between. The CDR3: CASSYLGGSQNQPQHF. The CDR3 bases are TGTGCCAGCAGCTACCTGGGGGGTAGCCAAAATCAGCCCCAGCATTTT.

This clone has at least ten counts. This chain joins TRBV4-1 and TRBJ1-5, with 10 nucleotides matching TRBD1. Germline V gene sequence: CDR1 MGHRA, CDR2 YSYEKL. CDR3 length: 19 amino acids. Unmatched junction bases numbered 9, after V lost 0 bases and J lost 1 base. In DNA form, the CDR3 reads TGCGCCAGCAGCCAAGATTGGACAGGGGGAGAGTTGAGCAATCAGCCCCAGCATTTT. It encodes CASSQDWTGGELSNQPQHF.

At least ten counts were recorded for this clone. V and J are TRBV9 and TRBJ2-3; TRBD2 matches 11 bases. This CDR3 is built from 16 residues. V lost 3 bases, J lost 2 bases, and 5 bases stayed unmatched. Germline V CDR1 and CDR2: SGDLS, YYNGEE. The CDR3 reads CASSGTSGSDTDTQYF. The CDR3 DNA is TGTGCCAGCAGCGGTACTAGCGGGAGCGACACAGATACGCAGTATTTT.

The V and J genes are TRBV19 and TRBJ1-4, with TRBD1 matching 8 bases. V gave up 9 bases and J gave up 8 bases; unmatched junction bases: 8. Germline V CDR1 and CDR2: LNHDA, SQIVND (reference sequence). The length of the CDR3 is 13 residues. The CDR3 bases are TGTGCCAGCACGGGACAGGAAGGGGAAAAACTGTTTTTT. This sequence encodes CASTGQEGEKLFF.

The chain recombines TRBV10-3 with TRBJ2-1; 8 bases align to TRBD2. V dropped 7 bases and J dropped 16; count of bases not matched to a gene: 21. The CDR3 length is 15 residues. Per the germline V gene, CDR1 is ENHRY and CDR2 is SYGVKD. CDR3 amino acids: CAITSGRITGGGHFF. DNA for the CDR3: TGTGCCATCACCAGCGGCCGTATTACGGGGGGGGGGCACTTCTTC.

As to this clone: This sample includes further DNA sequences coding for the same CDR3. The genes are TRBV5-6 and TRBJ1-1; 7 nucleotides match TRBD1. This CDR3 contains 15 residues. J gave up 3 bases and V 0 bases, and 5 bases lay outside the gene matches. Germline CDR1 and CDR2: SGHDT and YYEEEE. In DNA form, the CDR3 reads TGTGCCAGCAGCTTGGCGAGGGGGCGCTACACTGAAGCTTTCTTT. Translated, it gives CASSLARGRYTEAFF.

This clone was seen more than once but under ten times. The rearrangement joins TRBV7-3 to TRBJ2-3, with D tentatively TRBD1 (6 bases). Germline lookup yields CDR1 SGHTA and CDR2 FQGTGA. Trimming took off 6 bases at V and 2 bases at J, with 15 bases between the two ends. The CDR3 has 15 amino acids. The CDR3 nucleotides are TGTGCCAGCAGTGCGACGGGGACAAACACAGATACGCAGTATTTT. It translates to CASSATGTNTDTQYF.

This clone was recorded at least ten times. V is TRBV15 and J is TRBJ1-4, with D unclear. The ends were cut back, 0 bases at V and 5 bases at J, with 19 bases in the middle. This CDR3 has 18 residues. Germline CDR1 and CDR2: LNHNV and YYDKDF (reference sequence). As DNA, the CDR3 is TGTGCCACCAGCAGAGACCCGACCTACAGCGACGCGAATGAAAAACTGTTTTTT. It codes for CATSRDPTYSDANEKLFF.

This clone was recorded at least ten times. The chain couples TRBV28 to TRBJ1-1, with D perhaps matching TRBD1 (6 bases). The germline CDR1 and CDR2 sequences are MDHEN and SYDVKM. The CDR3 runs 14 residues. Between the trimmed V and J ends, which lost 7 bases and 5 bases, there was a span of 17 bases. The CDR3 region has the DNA TGTGCCAGCACCGAAGTACAGGGCGGTACTGAAGCTTTCTTT. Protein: CASTEVQGGTEAFF.

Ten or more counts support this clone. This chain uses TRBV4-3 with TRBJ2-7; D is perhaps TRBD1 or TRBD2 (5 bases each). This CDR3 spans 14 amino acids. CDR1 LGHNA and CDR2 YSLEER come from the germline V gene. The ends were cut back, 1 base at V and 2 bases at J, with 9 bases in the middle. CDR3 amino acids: CASSQAQGAYEQYF. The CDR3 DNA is TGCGCCAGCAGCCAAGCCCAGGGAGCCTACGAGCAGTACTTC.

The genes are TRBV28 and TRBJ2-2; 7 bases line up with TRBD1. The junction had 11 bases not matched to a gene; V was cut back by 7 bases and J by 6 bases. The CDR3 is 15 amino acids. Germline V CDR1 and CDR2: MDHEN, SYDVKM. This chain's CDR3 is CASTLDRVSAGELFF. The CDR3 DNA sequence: TGTGCCAGCACCCTCGACAGGGTCTCGGCCGGGGAGCTGTTTTTT.

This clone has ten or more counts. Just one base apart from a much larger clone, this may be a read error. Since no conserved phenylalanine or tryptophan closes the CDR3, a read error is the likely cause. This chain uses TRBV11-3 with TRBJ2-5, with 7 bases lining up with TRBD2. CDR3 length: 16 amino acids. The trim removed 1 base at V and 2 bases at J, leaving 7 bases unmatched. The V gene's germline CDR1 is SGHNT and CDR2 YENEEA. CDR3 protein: CASSLGGTTSQETQYL. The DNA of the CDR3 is TGTGCCAGCAGCTTAGGGGGGACTACCTCGCAAGAGACCCAGTACCTC.

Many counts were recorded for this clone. CDR3 sequence reads: CASSLAQARGETQYF. The DNA of the CDR3 is TGTGCCAGCAGCTTAGCGCAGGCTAGGGGAGAGACCCAGTACTTC. J is TRBJ2-5 and V is TRBV7-2, with D possibly matching TRBD1 (5 bases). The CDR3 runs to 15 residues. Germline CDR1 SGHTA, CDR2 FQGNSA. Trimming took off 0 bases at V and 4 bases at J, with 12 bases between the two ends. The full variable domain, its missing parts supplied by reference TRBV7-2 and TRBJ2-5, is GAGVSQSPSNKVTEKGKDVELRCDPISGHTALYWYRQSLGQGLEFLIYFQGNSAPDKSGLPSDRFSAERTGGSVSTLTIQRTQQEDSAVYLCASSLAQARGETQYFGPGTRLLVL.

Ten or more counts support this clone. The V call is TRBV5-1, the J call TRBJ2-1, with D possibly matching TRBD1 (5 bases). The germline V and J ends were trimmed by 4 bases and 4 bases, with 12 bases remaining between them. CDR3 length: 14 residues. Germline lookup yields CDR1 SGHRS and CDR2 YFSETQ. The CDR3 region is CASSGAGFYNEQFF. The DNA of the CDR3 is TGCGCCAGCAGCGGGGCAGGTTTTTACAATGAGCAGTTCTTC.

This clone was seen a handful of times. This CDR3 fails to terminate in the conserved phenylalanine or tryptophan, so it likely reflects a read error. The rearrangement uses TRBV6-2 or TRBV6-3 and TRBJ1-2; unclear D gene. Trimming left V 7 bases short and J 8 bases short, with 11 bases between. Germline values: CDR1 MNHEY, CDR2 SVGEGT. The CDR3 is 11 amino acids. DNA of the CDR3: TGTGCCAGCAAGAAGGCAGACGGCTACACCCTC. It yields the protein CASKKADGYTL.

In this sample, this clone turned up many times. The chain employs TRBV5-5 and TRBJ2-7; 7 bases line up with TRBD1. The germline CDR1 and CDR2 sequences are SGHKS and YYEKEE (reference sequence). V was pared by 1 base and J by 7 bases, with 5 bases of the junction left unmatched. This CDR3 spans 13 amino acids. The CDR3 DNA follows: TGTGCCAGCAGCTTGCAGGGGGTCAGGGAGCAGTACTTC. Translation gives CASSLQGVREQYF.

CDR3 in amino acids: CASSDIGGGSYEQYF. The DNA for the CDR3 is TGTGCCAGCAGTGATATCGGCGGGGGATCCTACGAGCAGTACTTC. The chain carries TRBV6-1 and TRBJ2-7, with TRBD2 identical over 7 bases. This CDR3 contains 15 residues. The germline CDR1 and CDR2 sequences are MNHNS and SASEGT. The V and J ends lost 3 bases and 1 base, in that order; junction bases with no gene match: 6.

CDR3 loop: CASRTSAGETQYF. The CDR3 nucleotides read TGTGCCAGCAGGACGTCGGCAGGGGAGACCCAGTACTTC. This chain links TRBV6-1 with TRBJ2-5; D is perhaps TRBD1 (5 bases). CDR1 and CDR2 (germline): MNHNS, SASEGT. Trimming took off 6 bases at V and 5 bases at J, with 13 bases between the two ends. The CDR3 length is 13 residues.